The 30 T cell receptor beta chains given below trace back to one sample, sequenced in a study of blood T cells in healthy people across ages. A second PCR of about 7 to 11 cycles used a sample-barcoded 5' primer and a J-beta primer mix. TCRdb reprocessed the 5' RACE reads via MiXCR and lists one record per CDR3 protein. This sample yields over a million distinct CDR3 sequences, of which roughly 64% are seen a single time; over 5% belongs to the top ten. The sequenced sample consisted of blood. The origin of the receptors is a man aged 18-30 years in good health.

For this clonotype: Being one base from a much bigger clone, this may be a read error. This sequence joins TRBV24-1 and TRBJ2-3, with 10 bases that match TRBD1. The CDR3 loop spans 16 amino acids. Germline V gives CDR1 KGHDR, CDR2 SFDVKD. The CDR3 loop reads CAASDDRGQDTDTQYF. CDR3 DNA: TGTGCCGCCAGTGATGACAGGGGGCAGGACACAGATACGCAGTATTTT.

The table lists this clonotype with a count of one. The chain joins TRBV6-2 or TRBV6-3 to TRBJ1-6; D gene ambiguous. Germline CDR1 reads MNHEY; CDR2 reads SVGEGT. V was trimmed by 5 bases and J by 9 bases, leaving 11 bases between them. CDR3 size: 13 residues. The CDR3: CASSRNVGSPLHF. DNA for the CDR3: TGTGCCAGCAGTAGGAATGTCGGTTCACCCCTCCACTTT.

The chain employs TRBV6-1 and TRBJ2-4; 7 bases are shared with TRBD2. The end of the DNA is better explained by TRBJ2-7, so the J call may be wrong. Per germline, CDR1 MNHNS and CDR2 SASEGT. The CDR3 is 14 amino acids. This CDR3 is CASSEIGGSYEQYF. The CDR3 nucleotides read TGTGCCAGCAGTGAAATCGGGGGGTCCTACGAGCAGTACTTC.

In this sample, this clonotype turned up once. CDR3: CASSEYGTADIQYF. The CDR3 DNA reads TGTGCCAGCAGTGAATATGGGACTGCAGACATTCAGTACTTC. J is TRBJ2-7 and V is TRBV25-1; maybe TRBD2 (6 bases). Matching the DNA end better, TRBJ2-4 makes the J call doubtful. The length of the CDR3 is 14 residues. CDR1 is MGHDK and CDR2 is SYGVNS in the germline V gene.

With respect to this clonotype: Relative to the germline gene, one junction end is altered; a read error may explain this. This rearrangement joins TRBV5-1 to TRBJ2-5; the D gene is possibly TRBD1 (6 bases). Germline values: CDR1 SGHRS, CDR2 YFSETQ. The length of the CDR3 is 15 residues. CDR3 amino acids: CASSAEDGQKEAQYF. Written as DNA, the CDR3 is TGCGCCAGCAGCGCTGAGGACGGACAGAAAGAGGCCCAGTACTTC.

This chain uses TRBV15 with TRBJ2-1; perhaps TRBD1 as D (6 bases). The germline V and J ends were trimmed by 11 bases and 7 bases, with 15 bases remaining between them. CDR1 LNHNV and CDR2 YYDKDF come from the germline V gene (reference sequence). The CDR3 consists of 12 residues. The CDR3 loop is CALGGVRNEQFF. The CDR3 DNA reads as TGTGCCCTAGGGGGAGTACGGAATGAGCAGTTCTTC.

This clonotype was picked up one time. The J gene is TRBJ2-1, the V gene TRBV9; 9 bases line up with TRBD2. With V trimmed by 2 bases and J by 7 bases, 7 bases remained unmatched. Germline assignment: CDR1 SGDLS and CDR2 YYNGEE. CDR3 length: 15 residues. The CDR3 loop is CASSVGGRAPNEQFF. DNA for the CDR3: TGTGCCAGCAGCGTGGGCGGGAGGGCCCCTAATGAGCAGTTCTTC.

V gene TRBV11-3 combines with J gene TRBJ1-1; 7 bases line up with TRBD1. The CDR3 covers 14 residues. Germline CDR1 is SGHNT and CDR2 is YENEEA. The V segment lost 5 bases and the J segment 3 bases; nucleotides outside the gene matches: 6. CDR3 amino acids: CASSHRGSDTEAFF. In DNA form, the CDR3 reads TGTGCCAGCAGCCACAGGGGTTCAGACACTGAAGCTTTCTTT. Together with reference TRBV11-3 and TRBJ1-1, the CDR3 gives the full variable domain: EAGVVQSPRYKIIEKKQPVAFWCNPISGHNTLYWYLQNLGQGPELLIRYENEEAVDDSQLPKDRFSAERLKGVDSTLKIQPAELGDSAVYLCASSHRGSDTEAFFGQGTRLTVV.

The chain joins TRBV6-1 to TRBJ1-6; tentatively, D is TRBD1 (6 bases). V was pared by 2 bases and J by 8 bases, with 25 bases between. Germline V lookup: CDR1 MNHNS, CDR2 SASEGT. The CDR3 consists of 19 residues. The DNA for the CDR3 is TGTGCCAGCAGTGAATCTATGGACAGTCGAATTACCGAACATTCACCCCTCCACTTT. Translation: CASSESMDSRITEHSPLHF.

The chain recombines TRBV14 with TRBJ2-7; 8 nucleotides agree with TRBD2. Germline V gene data show CDR1 as SGHDN and CDR2 as FVKESK. V dropped 2 bases and J dropped 0; count of bases not matched to a gene: 9. CDR3 length: 17 residues. CDR3 amino acids: CASSQSKWSGSSYEQYF. The CDR3 region has the DNA TGTGCCAGCAGCCAAAGCAAGTGGAGCGGGAGCTCCTACGAGCAGTACTTC.

Worth noting for this clonotype: At one boundary the junction diverges from the germline segment, which might be a read error. V is TRBV6-5 and J is TRBJ2-7; a weak D match, TRBD1 (5 bases). There are 14 residues in the CDR3. Germline CDR1 MNHEY, CDR2 SVGAGI. In DNA form, the CDR3 reads TGTACCAGCAGTTACTCCGCGGACACCTACGAGCAGTACTTC. It codes for CTSSYSADTYEQYF.

CDR3 nucleotide sequence: TGTGCCAGCAGCTTAGGAACCGGGACAGGGTGGAATGAGCAGTTCTTC. It specifies CASSLGTGTGWNEQFF. This chain joins TRBV11-2 and TRBJ2-1; 9 bases match TRBD1. Trimming at V came to 1 base and at J to 7 bases, leaving 8 bases not matched to a gene. This CDR3 is 16 amino acids long. In germline, CDR1 is SGHAT, CDR2 FQNNGV.

The J gene is TRBJ2-1, the V gene TRBV13, with D perhaps matching TRBD1 (5 bases). V was shortened by 5 bases and J by 9 bases, with 17 bases between the two germline ends. CDR1 is PRHDT and CDR2 is FYEKMQ in the germline V gene (reference sequence). This CDR3 is built from 14 residues. The CDR3 bases are TGTGCCAGCAGCCCCTCGGCCAGGGTGGGTGAGCAGTTCTTC. Its translation is CASSPSARVGEQFF. Filled out from reference TRBV13 and TRBJ2-1, the complete variable domain reads AAGVIQSPRHLIKEKRETATLKCYPIPRHDTVYWYQQGPGQDPQFLISFYEKMQSDKGSIPDRFSAQQFSDYHSELNMSSLELGDSALYFCASSPSARVGEQFFGPGTRLTVL.

The DNA for the CDR3 is TGTGCCAGCAGCCAAGTCCTAGCGGGGGAACACTACAATGAGCAGTTCTTC. Translated: CASSQVLAGEHYNEQFF. This chain connects TRBV4-2 to TRBJ2-1, with 10 bases fitting TRBD2. CDR1 is LGHNA, CDR2 YNFKEQ, per germline. This CDR3 comprises 17 residues. V shed 1 base, J shed 3 bases, and the junction held 6 bases outside the gene matches.

The V and J genes are TRBV20-1 and TRBJ1-5, with D perhaps matching TRBD1 (6 bases). Trimming removed 4 bases from V and 1 base from J, with 11 bases in between. The CDR3 totals 14 residues. Germline V CDR1 and CDR2: DFQATT, SNEGSKA (reference sequence). The CDR3 loop reads CSAKGRGSNQPQHF. For the CDR3, the DNA is TGCAGTGCTAAGGGAAGGGGGAGCAATCAGCCCCAGCATTTT.

This rearrangement joins TRBV6-2 or TRBV6-3 to TRBJ2-1; TRBD2 matches at 9 bases. This CDR3 has 14 amino acids. The V gene's germline CDR1 is MNHEY and CDR2 SVGEGT. Germline trimming cut 4 bases from V and 6 bases from J; bases unmatched to any gene: 4. The CDR3 is CASSSSGAVNEQFF. CDR3 coding DNA: TGTGCCAGCAGTTCTAGCGGGGCCGTCAATGAGCAGTTCTTC.

J is TRBJ2-6 and V is TRBV6-5, with D possibly called TRBD1 or TRBD2 (5 bases each). In germline, CDR1 is MNHEY, CDR2 SVGAGI. V lost 8 bases and J 4 bases, leaving 15 bases between the germline ends. The length of the CDR3 is 15 residues. DNA of the CDR3: TGTGCCAGCGCCCTCGAGGGGACCGGGGCCAACGTCCTGACTTTC. Residues: CASALEGTGANVLTF.

The chain is built from TRBV12-3 or TRBV12-4 and TRBJ1-5; weak D call: TRBD1 (6 bases). This CDR3 spans 15 amino acids. V lost 3 bases, J lost 5 bases, and 14 bases lay in between. CDR3 nucleotide sequence: TGTGCCAGCAGTTTGGGGTTGGGGGCCTATCAGCCCCAGCATTTT. As protein: CASSLGLGAYQPQHF.

The genes are TRBV5-1 and TRBJ1-2; D is undetermined. The CDR3 totals 16 residues. V was cut by 0 bases and J by 2 bases, with 14 bases left in between. Looked up from germline, CDR1 is SGHRS and CDR2 is YFSETQ. The CDR3 here is CASSLVTALRNYGYTF. The CDR3 nucleotides read TGCGCCAGCAGCTTGGTAACAGCTCTCAGAAACTATGGCTACACCTTC.

This clonotype occurred a few times. The chain is built from TRBV4-2 and TRBJ1-2; D gene unclear. Trimming removed 2 bases at V and 6 bases at J, with 13 bases between. Germline V lookup: CDR1 LGHNA, CDR2 YNFKEQ. This CDR3 is 14 amino acids long. The DNA of the CDR3 is TGTGCCAGCAGCCAACCGCTCGTTCGGGATGGCTACACCTTC. Its protein is CASSQPLVRDGYTF.

This chain links TRBV20-1 with TRBJ2-7; TRBD1 aligns across 7 bases. The DNA end lines up better with TRBJ2-5; the J call may be wrong. The CDR3 has 12 amino acids. CDR1 is DFQATT and CDR2 is SNEGSKA in the germline V gene (reference sequence). The CDR3 DNA reads as TGCAGTGCTACTCGACAGGGCGAGACCCAGTACTTC. Amino acid sequence: CSATRQGETQYF.

Here the CDR3 reads CASSAGGTNEKLFF. In nucleotides, the CDR3 is TGCGCCAGCAGTGCGGGGGGAACTAATGAAAAACTGTTTTTT. V and J are TRBV4-1 and TRBJ1-4, with D perhaps matching TRBD1 (5 bases). V lost 6 bases and J lost 1, with 9 bases in between. Germline V lookup: CDR1 MGHRA, CDR2 YSYEKL. The CDR3 runs 14 residues.

The DNA for the CDR3 is TGTGCCAGCAGCCCCGACGGGCGGAGGGGGACTGAAGCTTTCTTT. Amino acids: CASSPDGRRGTEAFF. This sequence joins TRBV4-2 and TRBJ1-1, with TRBD1 as a possible D gene (6 bases). This CDR3 spans 15 amino acids. With 4 bases removed from V and 5 bases from J, the gap between germline ends came to 17 bases. Germline assignment: CDR1 LGHNA and CDR2 YNFKEQ.

With respect to this clonotype: The germline gene is not matched at one end of the junction; a read error may be the cause. The chain recombines TRBV12-3 or TRBV12-4 with TRBJ2-7, with D uncertain. This CDR3 region has 13 residues. In nucleotides, the CDR3 is TGTTCCAGCAGTTTAGGGCTACAATACGAGCAGTACTTC. Translation: CSSSLGLQYEQYF.

V is TRBV4-2 and J is TRBJ2-1; unclear D gene. The J call may be incorrect, as the DNA end agrees better with TRBJ2-7. The V gene's germline CDR1 is LGHNA and CDR2 YNFKEQ. CDR3 length: 13 amino acids. The CDR3 sequence: CASSQDRWKEQYF. The CDR3 DNA is TGTGCCAGCAGCCAAGATCGTTGGAAGGAGCAGTACTTC.

V usage is TRBV29-1 and J usage is TRBJ2-2, with D uncertain. This CDR3 is built from 12 residues. Trimming cost V 5 bases and J 1 base, with 5 bases left between them. Germline CDR1 and CDR2: SQVTM and ANQGSEA. The CDR3 sequence is CSVPVNTGELFF. As DNA, the CDR3 is TGCAGCGTTCCTGTGAACACCGGGGAGCTGTTTTTT.

The gene calls are TRBV9 and TRBJ2-2, with 8 bases identical to TRBD1. This CDR3 is built from 15 residues. V lost 4 bases and J lost 3; bases outside the gene matches: 5. From germline, CDR1 is SGDLS and CDR2 YYNGEE. The CDR3 protein is CASSRLQGDTGELFF. CDR3 nucleotides: TGTGCCAGCAGCAGATTACAGGGGGACACCGGGGAGCTGTTTTTT.

For this clonotype: At one of its ends the junction is not consistent with the germline gene, which may arise from a read error. This chain links TRBV9 with TRBJ2-5; 7 nucleotides align to TRBD2. The CDR3 loop spans 13 amino acids. Per the germline V gene, CDR1 is SGDLS and CDR2 is YYNGEE. This chain's CDR3 is CASSVAGSETQYF. DNA for the CDR3: TGTGCCAGCAGTGTAGCGGGTTCAGAGACCCAGTACTTC.

Comment on this clonotype: One end of the junction varies from germline; a read error may be responsible. The chain recombines TRBV5-1 with TRBJ2-3; 12 bases line up with TRBD2. The CDR3 loop spans 17 amino acids. CDR1 and CDR2 from the germline V gene are SGHRS and YFSETQ. DNA of the CDR3: TGCGCCAGCAGCTACCGGACTAGCGGGGCGAGGGTAGATACGCGGTATTTT. This translates into CASSYRTSGARVDTRYF.

The chain has TRBV20-1 and TRBJ2-4; 13 bases fit TRBD2. After removal of 3 bases from V and 4 bases from J, the junction contained 6 bases not matched to a gene. The CDR3 consists of 16 residues. The V gene's germline CDR1 is DFQATT and CDR2 SNEGSKA (reference sequence). CDR3 sequence (DNA): TGCAGTGCTAGGGGGGGACTAGCGGGGAAAAAAAACATTCAGTACTTC. Protein product: CSARGGLAGKKNIQYF.